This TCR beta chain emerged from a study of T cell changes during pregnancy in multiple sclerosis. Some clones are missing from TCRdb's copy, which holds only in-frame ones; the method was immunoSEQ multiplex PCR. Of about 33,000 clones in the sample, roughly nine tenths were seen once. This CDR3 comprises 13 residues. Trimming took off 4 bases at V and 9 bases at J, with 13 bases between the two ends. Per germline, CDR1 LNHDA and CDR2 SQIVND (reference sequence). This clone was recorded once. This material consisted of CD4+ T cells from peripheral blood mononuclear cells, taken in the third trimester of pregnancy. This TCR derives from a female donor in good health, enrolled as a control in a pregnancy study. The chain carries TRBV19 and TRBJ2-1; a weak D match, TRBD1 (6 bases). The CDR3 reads CASSTPLGGEQFF. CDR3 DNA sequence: TGTGCCAGTAGTACTCCCCTAGGGGGTGAGCAGTTCTTC. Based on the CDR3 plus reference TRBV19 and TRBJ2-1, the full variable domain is DGGITQSPKYLFRKEGQNVTLSCEQNLNHDAMYWYRQDPGQGLRLIYYSQIVNDFQKGDIAEGYSVSREKKESFPLTVTSAQKNPTAFYLCASSTPLGGEQFFGPGTRLTVL.